Below are 15 T cell receptor beta chains sequenced from a single sample in a study of neurological immune-mediated disorders. TCRdb analysed the 5' RACE reads with MiXCR anew, one entry per CDR3 protein. The sample yields approximately 100,000 distinct CDR3 sequences, roughly 3.3% seen once. The sample taken for sequencing was PBMCs. The receptors were sampled from a woman aged 45-59 years with multiple sclerosis.

The rearrangement links TRBV7-9 to TRBJ2-1; D possibly matches TRBD1 or TRBD2 (6 bases each). The CDR3 is made up of 14 amino acids. The ends were cut back, 6 bases at V and 7 bases at J, with 16 bases in the middle. CDR1 and CDR2 from the germline V gene are SEHNR and FQNEAQ (reference sequence). In DNA form, the CDR3 reads TGTGCCAGCAGTACCGGGGGCTTCGGGAATGAGCAGTTCTTC. It is translated as CASSTGGFGNEQFF.

This clonotype was detected many times. The chain employs TRBV7-9 and TRBJ1-5; D ambiguous. The V end was cut by 5 bases, the J end by 0 bases, with 5 bases between. The germline V gene encodes CDR1 SEHNR and CDR2 FQNEAQ (reference sequence). The CDR3 is 13 residues long. The CDR3 nucleotides read TGTGCCAGCAGCCTCTCTAGCAATCAGCCCCAGCATTTT. Protein sequence: CASSLSSNQPQHF. Full variable domain (outside the CDR3, taken from reference TRBV7-9 and TRBJ1-5): DTGVSQNPRHKITKRGQNVTFRCDPISEHNRLYWYRQTLGQGPEFLTYFQNEAQLEKSRLLSDRFSAERPKGSFSTLEIQRTEQGDSAMYLCASSLSSNQPQHFGDGTRLSIL.

This clonotype was seen ten or more times. The V gene is TRBV7-2, the J gene TRBJ2-7, with D perhaps matching TRBD1 (6 bases). V lost 5 bases to trimming and J lost 2 bases, with 19 bases between them. The CDR3 is 16 residues long. The germline V gene has CDR1 SGHTA and CDR2 FQGNSA. CDR3 residues: CASSRSVQTGPYEQYF. The CDR3 DNA sequence: TGTGCCAGCAGCCGATCAGTCCAGACAGGCCCCTACGAGCAGTACTTC.

This clonotype was counted ten times or more. J is TRBJ1-5 and V is TRBV5-5; D call uncertain. CDR1 and CDR2 from the germline V gene are SGHKS and YYEKEE (reference sequence). V was shortened by 2 bases and J by 4 bases, with 7 bases between the two germline ends. The CDR3 runs 13 residues. CDR3 DNA sequence: TGTGCCAGCAGCTTTTACAGAAATCAGCCCCAGCATTTT. It encodes CASSFYRNQPQHF.

The genes are TRBV11-3 and TRBJ2-1; 10 bases are shared with TRBD2. The CDR3 loop spans 18 amino acids. Germline CDR1 and CDR2: SGHNT and YENEEA. V gave up 4 bases and J gave up 0 bases; unmatched junction bases: 9. The DNA of the CDR3 is TGTGCCAGCAGCTCCCAGAGTCAGCGGGGGGGCTCCTACAATGAGCAGTTCTTC. Translated: CASSSQSQRGGSYNEQFF.

This clonotype was found many times. The V call is TRBV20-1, the J call TRBJ2-3, with 12 bases matching TRBD2. Germline CDR1 DFQATT, CDR2 SNEGSKA (reference sequence). The V gene end was trimmed by 4 bases and the J gene end by 0 bases; junction bases not matched to a gene: 2. This CDR3 has 15 amino acids. The CDR3 region has the DNA TGCAGTGCTACTACTAGCGGGGGGAGCACAGATACGCAGTATTTT. Its protein is CSATTSGGSTDTQYF.

This clonotype has a count of ten or more. The V gene is TRBV12-3 or TRBV12-4, the J gene TRBJ2-3; 7 bases map to TRBD2. This CDR3 is 14 amino acids long. The V and J ends lost 5 bases and 4 bases, in that order; junction bases with no gene match: 6. CDR3 loop: CASSPGTIADTQYF. CDR3 DNA sequence: TGTGCCAGCAGTCCGGGGACTATCGCAGATACGCAGTATTTT.

As to this clonotype: Being one base from a much bigger clone, this may be a read error. The chain combines TRBV5-1 with TRBJ2-1; D gene unclear. This CDR3 region has 13 residues. CDR1 is SGHRS and CDR2 is YFSETQ in the germline V gene. Trimming left V 0 bases short and J 12 bases short, with 13 bases between. In DNA form, the CDR3 reads TGCGCCAGCAGCTTGGACTGCAGGTATGCGCAGTTCTTC. Translated: CASSLDCRYAQFF.

This clonotype was seen repeatedly, ten times or more. This sequence joins TRBV6-6 and TRBJ2-7; D gene ambiguous. The CDR3 loop spans 11 amino acids. Trimming left V 11 bases short and J 3 bases short, with 11 bases between. The germline V gene encodes CDR1 MNHNY and CDR2 SVGAGI (reference sequence). For the CDR3, the DNA is TGTGCCTCCCACGTGGGCTACGAGCAGTACTTC. As protein: CASHVGYEQYF.

This clonotype was found many times. The chain joins TRBV2 to TRBJ2-3; D possibly matches TRBD1 or TRBD2 (5 bases each). Germline assignment: CDR1 SNHLY and CDR2 FYNNEI. Between the trimmed V and J ends, which lost 4 bases and 2 bases, there was a span of 13 bases. The CDR3 loop spans 15 amino acids. Written as DNA, the CDR3 is TGTGCCAGCAGTGCGGGGCCCCACTCCACAGATACGCAGTATTTT. Translation gives CASSAGPHSTDTQYF. The full variable domain, with the rest looked up from reference TRBV2 and TRBJ2-3, is EPEVTQTPSHQVTQMGQEVILRCVPISNHLYFYWYRQILGQKVEFLVSFYNNEISEKSEIFDDQFSVERPDGSNFTLKIRSTKLEDSAMYFCASSAGPHSTDTQYFGPGTRLTVL.

Ten or more counts support this clonotype. The genes are TRBV4-2 and TRBJ1-1; 9 bases are shared with TRBD1. Germline lookup yields CDR1 LGHNA and CDR2 YNFKEQ. The CDR3 runs 15 residues. J was trimmed by 5 bases and V by 1 base; bases with no gene match: 5. CDR3 coding DNA: TGTGCCAGCAGCCAAGTTGGGACAGGGTTGACTGAAGCTTTCTTT. Its translation is CASSQVGTGLTEAFF.

This clonotype was counted at least ten times. This chain uses TRBV12-3 or TRBV12-4 with TRBJ1-1, with unresolved D. The CDR3 sequence is 13 residues long. The germline V and J ends were trimmed by 3 bases and 0 bases, with 5 bases remaining between them. CDR3 sequence: CASSFKVNTEAFF. The CDR3 DNA is TGTGCCAGCAGTTTCAAAGTGAACACTGAAGCTTTCTTT.

The CDR3 DNA sequence: TGTGCCAGCAGTTACAGGACTAATACCTACAATGAGCAGTTCTTC. Amino acids: CASSYRTNTYNEQFF. This chain uses TRBV6-5 with TRBJ2-1; tentative D call: TRBD2 (6 bases). Trimming removed 2 bases at V and 2 bases at J, with 10 bases between. CDR1 and CDR2 (germline): MNHEY, SVGAGI. This CDR3 is built from 15 residues.

The table lists this clonotype with many counts. The rearrangement joins TRBV20-1 to TRBJ1-3; D not resolved. CDR1 is DFQATT and CDR2 is SNEGSKA in the germline V gene (reference sequence). Between the trimmed V and J ends, which lost 6 bases and 5 bases, there was a span of 11 bases. The CDR3 length is 12 residues. CDR3 loop: CSAPEARNTIYF. Here the CDR3 DNA reads TGCAGTGCCCCGGAGGCCAGAAACACCATATATTTT.

This clonotype was observed at least ten times. The chain links TRBV5-4 to TRBJ2-2; 10 bases match TRBD2. Trimming cost V 5 bases and J 1 base; bases outside gene matches: 2. The CDR3 length is 15 residues. The germline gives CDR1 SGHNT, CDR2 YYREEE (reference sequence). In DNA, the CDR3 is TGTGCCAGCAGTTCTAGCGGGGGGAACACCGGGGAGCTGTTTTTT. Translating it yields CASSSSGGNTGELFF.